One and the same sample provided the 13 T cell receptor beta chains below, sequenced in a study of spatial heterogeneity in lung cancer. Stated time point: sample taken at primary tumor resection. Each CDR3 protein is one row after TCRdb ran MiXCR on the 5' RACE reads. Among approximately 92,000 distinct CDR3 sequences listed, approximately 12% were seen once. The sequences come from PBMCs, collected at surgery. The receptors here all came from a male donor with early-stage non-small cell lung cancer.

This clonotype was counted a few times. The chain is built from TRBV6-5 and TRBJ1-5; D remains ambiguous. This CDR3 contains 13 residues. Germline CDR1 and CDR2: MNHEY and SVGAGI. The V gene lost 2 bases and the J gene lost 3 bases, with 5 bases spanning the gap. As DNA, the CDR3 is TGTGCCAGCAGTTACGGGCCCAATCAGCCCCAGCATTTT. It yields the protein CASSYGPNQPQHF.

This clonotype has just a few counts. V usage is TRBV10-3 and J usage is TRBJ2-1; 11 positions agree with TRBD2. CDR3 length: 15 amino acids. The junction had 9 bases not matched to a gene; V was cut back by 8 bases and J by 6 bases. Germline-derived CDR1 and CDR2 are ENHRY and SYGVKD. CDR3 in DNA: TGTGCCATCGCGGTAGCGGGAGGGCCAGTCAATGAGCAGTTCTTC. The encoded protein is CAIAVAGGPVNEQFF.

The genes are TRBV5-4 and TRBJ2-5; D gene unclear. Germline CDR1 and CDR2: SGHNT and YYREEE (reference sequence). This CDR3 contains 14 residues. V was pared by 0 bases and J by 0 bases, with 6 bases between. The CDR3 DNA reads as TGTGCCAGCAGCTTGGTAGGGTACCAAGAGACCCAGTACTTC. Residues: CASSLVGYQETQYF.

The chain joins TRBV28 to TRBJ2-3; TRBD2 agrees at 11 bases. The CDR3 covers 14 residues. Trimming took 2 bases from V and 5 from J; bases not matched to a gene: 0. CDR1 is MDHEN, CDR2 SYDVKM, per germline. The CDR3 here is CASSLTSGRDTQYF. The CDR3 bases are TGTGCCAGCAGTTTAACTAGCGGGAGAGATACGCAGTATTTT.

In its sample, this clonotype was seen many times. The J gene is TRBJ2-1, the V gene TRBV28; D is unresolved. The CDR3 loop spans 11 amino acids. CDR1 MDHEN and CDR2 SYDVKM come from the germline V gene. The V end was cut by 5 bases, the J end by 9 bases, with 8 bases between. In nucleotides, the CDR3 is TGTGCCAGCAGTCCCAAGAGTGAGCAGTTCTTC. Translation: CASSPKSEQFF.

A few counts support this clonotype. The genes are TRBV5-5 and TRBJ2-2; TRBD1 might be the D (6 bases). The germline CDR1 and CDR2 sequences are SGHKS and YYEKEE (reference sequence). Deletions cut 4 bases from V and 2 bases from J, with 12 bases between. The CDR3 spans 15 residues. CDR3 sequence (DNA): TGTGCCAGCAGCCTGGACAGCCGCAACACCGGGGAGCTGTTTTTT. It specifies CASSLDSRNTGELFF.

This clonotype was detected only once. This chain joins TRBV2 and TRBJ2-3, with D tentatively TRBD1 (6 bases). The V and J ends lost 8 bases and 0 bases respectively, with 15 bases between them. This CDR3 contains 15 residues. The germline V gene has CDR1 SNHLY and CDR2 FYNNEI. In DNA, the CDR3 is TGTGCCAGCCTTGATTGGACAGCTAGCACAGATACGCAGTATTTT. Translating gives CASLDWTASTDTQYF.

The sample holds a few counts of this clonotype. The V gene is TRBV5-1, the J gene TRBJ2-2; D remains ambiguous. CDR1 and CDR2 (germline): SGHRS, YFSETQ. This CDR3 contains 14 residues. The V end lost 4 bases, the J end lost 6 bases, and 13 bases lay between the germline ends. In DNA form, the CDR3 reads TGCGCCAGCAGCCAGGACGCCCGACCCGGGGAGCTGTTTTTT. Encoded protein: CASSQDARPGELFF.

This clonotype was counted many times. The chain couples TRBV28 to TRBJ2-6; D not resolved. CDR3 length equals 15 residues. Trimming stripped 6 bases from V and 3 bases from J, with 12 bases between. CDR1 is MDHEN and CDR2 is SYDVKM in the germline V gene. The CDR3 DNA is TGTGCCAGCAGGCGAGACTTGGTTGGGGCCAACGTCCTGACTTTC. Translated, it gives CASRRDLVGANVLTF.

This clonotype has ten or more counts. This rearrangement joins TRBV5-1 to TRBJ2-7; 13 positions match TRBD2. Looked up from germline, CDR1 is SGHRS and CDR2 is YFSETQ. This CDR3 contains 15 residues. Trimming removed 1 base from V and 4 bases from J; junction bases left unmatched: 2. CDR3 coding DNA: TGCGCCAGCAGCTTGAAACTAGCGGGAGGGTACGAGCAGTACTTC. It specifies CASSLKLAGGYEQYF.

This clonotype was counted between two and nine times. The chain employs TRBV27 and TRBJ2-5, with 10 bases aligning to TRBD2. CDR1 and CDR2 (germline): MNHEY, SMNVEV (reference sequence). The CDR3 extends over 14 amino acids. Germline trimming cut 3 bases from V and 5 bases from J; bases unmatched to any gene: 3. The CDR3 sequence: CASSFLAGVETQYF. The CDR3 DNA reads TGTGCCAGCAGTTTCCTAGCGGGAGTTGAGACCCAGTACTTC.

This clonotype was found a few times. The chain is built from TRBV25-1 and TRBJ2-5; D remains ambiguous. This CDR3 is 12 amino acids long. Germline V lookup: CDR1 MGHDK, CDR2 SYGVNS. Trimming left V 8 bases short and J 5 bases short, with 12 bases between. CDR3 nucleotides: TGTGCCAGCTCTAACTTCGGGGAGACCCAGTACTTC. Its translation: CASSNFGETQYF.

A few counts support this clonotype. This chain joins TRBV5-1 and TRBJ2-2, with D perhaps TRBD1 or TRBD2 (5 bases each). Trimming cost V 0 bases and J 3 bases, with 9 bases left between them. Germline assignment: CDR1 SGHRS and CDR2 YFSETQ. CDR3 length: 15 amino acids. CDR3 residues: CASSLAGTDTGELFF. The DNA for the CDR3 is TGCGCCAGCAGCTTGGCCGGGACGGACACCGGGGAGCTGTTTTTT.